This TCR beta chain was identified during a study of naive CD8 T cells in extremely preterm neonates. Broader study findings: Preterm infants showed shorter CDR3s, fewer N additions and less trimming than older groups.

Turning to this clone: What it binds is unknown.

Clones were sequenced by immunoSEQ multiplex PCR, and TCRdb holds only the in-frame ones, with some missing. The sample contains around 23,000 clones, approximately 89% of which appear only once. The germline V gene has CDR1 LGHNA and CDR2 YNFKEQ. Trimming took 1 base from V and 4 from J; bases not matched to a gene: 10. The CDR3 runs to 18 residues. Extremely preterm births at 23-27 weeks of gestation supplied the samples. The clonotype was recovered from a boy who was born preterm. Specimen: naive CD8+ T cells from cord blood. The chain uses TRBV4-2 and TRBJ2-7; 13 positions match TRBD2. CDR3 nucleotides: TGTGCCAGCAGCCAAGCACCACTACTAGCGGGGGGGCCTTACGAGCAGTACTTC. Residues: CASSQAPLLAGGPYEQYF.